A single sample is the source of the 27 T cell receptor beta chains below, sequenced in a study of cytomegalovirus exposure and HLA in healthy donors. TCRdb's copy holds only in-frame clones and misses some; the assay was immunoSEQ multiplex PCR. Of approximately 200,000 clones listed, about 81% are singletons. Sequencing input: PBMCs. The origin of the receptors is a woman aged 30 to 39 in good health and CMV-seronegative.

This clone occurred once. J is TRBJ2-7 and V is TRBV2, with 8 bases lining up with TRBD2. The CDR3 sequence is 15 residues long. With V trimmed by 6 bases and J by 2 bases, 9 bases remained unmatched. Germline CDR1 SNHLY, CDR2 FYNNEI. DNA of the CDR3: TGTGCCAGCAGCCCGGGGGTAGCGGGGACCTACGAGCAGTACTTC. It encodes CASSPGVAGTYEQYF.

This clone was seen a handful of times. This chain joins TRBV18 and TRBJ2-1; 10 bases match TRBD2. CDR1 and CDR2 (germline): KGHSH, LQKENI. With V trimmed by 2 bases and J by 10 bases, 5 bases remained unmatched. This CDR3 has 14 residues. CDR3 coding DNA: TGTGCCAGCTCACCAACTAGCGGGATTTGGGAGCAGTTCTTC. Protein sequence: CASSPTSGIWEQFF.

This sequence joins TRBV2 and TRBJ2-1; 9 nucleotides line up with TRBD2. Germline V gives CDR1 SNHLY, CDR2 FYNNEI. The length of the CDR3 is 13 residues. V shed 0 bases and J 11 bases; nucleotides not matched to a gene: 2. CDR3 amino acids: CASSEASGGQQFF. In DNA form, the CDR3 reads TGTGCCAGCAGTGAAGCTAGCGGGGGTCAGCAGTTCTTC.

The CDR3 bases are TGTGCCAGCAGTGAATATGCTGGAGGGAAGAACACTGAAGCTTTCTTT. As protein: CASSEYAGGKNTEAFF. V is TRBV25-1 and J is TRBJ1-1, with D unresolved. CDR1 is MGHDK and CDR2 is SYGVNS in the germline V gene. V shed 0 bases and J shed 1 base, with 12 bases lying between them. The CDR3 totals 16 residues.

The count of this clone is one. This chain connects TRBV29-1 to TRBJ2-6; TRBD2 is a possible D gene (7 bases). Trimming took off 7 bases at V and 0 bases at J, with 16 bases between the two ends. Germline assignment: CDR1 SQVTM and CDR2 ANQGSEA. The CDR3 sequence is 16 residues long. The CDR3 region has the DNA TGCAGCGGTGTCGGGGGGCCGGGCTCTGGGGCCAACGTCCTGACTTTC. It yields the protein CSGVGGPGSGANVLTF.

The chain recombines TRBV4-2 with TRBJ2-1; D is possibly TRBD1 (6 bases). CDR1 LGHNA and CDR2 YNFKEQ come from the germline V gene. Trimming pared 4 bases from V and 7 bases from J, leaving 14 bases between. CDR3 length: 14 amino acids. CDR3 residues: CASSLSGTKNEQFF. CDR3 in DNA: TGTGCCAGCAGCCTTTCTGGGACAAAAAATGAGCAGTTCTTC.

The gene calls are TRBV29-1 and TRBJ1-1, with TRBD1 as a possible D gene (6 bases). V lost 3 bases and J lost 4, with 6 bases in between. CDR1 and CDR2 from the germline V gene are SQVTM and ANQGSEA. CDR3 length: 11 amino acids. The CDR3 reads CSVDRGTEAFF. The CDR3 DNA sequence: TGCAGCGTTGACAGGGGCACTGAAGCTTTCTTT.

This sequence joins TRBV6-1 and TRBJ1-2, with 11 bases lining up with TRBD1. Germline V gene sequence: CDR1 MNHNS, CDR2 SASEGT. J gave up 2 bases and V 6 bases, and 2 bases lay outside the gene matches. The CDR3 is 14 residues long. The CDR3 spells CASRRDRGNYGYTF. The CDR3 DNA sequence: TGTGCCAGCAGGAGGGACAGGGGGAACTATGGCTACACCTTC.

The CDR3 loop reads CASSSRQGNNSPLHF. In DNA, the CDR3 is TGTGCCAGCAGTTCCCGACAGGGGAATAATTCACCCCTCCACTTT. The chain couples TRBV27 to TRBJ1-6; 8 bases are shared with TRBD1. The CDR3 spans 15 residues. The J segment lost 5 bases and the V segment lost 4 bases, leaving 4 bases of the junction unmatched. The germline V gene has CDR1 MNHEY and CDR2 SMNVEV (reference sequence).

This rearrangement joins TRBV5-4 to TRBJ2-6; possible D gene TRBD1, 6 bases. This CDR3 contains 14 residues. V was cut by 4 bases and J by 11 bases, with 16 bases left in between. The germline gives CDR1 SGHNT, CDR2 YYREEE (reference sequence). The CDR3 spells CASSPAGTPYVLTF. In DNA, the CDR3 is TGTGCCAGCAGCCCAGCCGGGACACCTTACGTCCTGACTTTC.

The chain couples TRBV29-1 to TRBJ2-3, with TRBD1 matching 11 bases. Germline V gene sequence: CDR1 SQVTM, CDR2 ANQGSEA. This CDR3 has 14 amino acids. V shed 4 bases and J 3 bases; nucleotides not matched to a gene: 3. This CDR3 is CSVGTGGLTDTQYF. The CDR3 DNA reads as TGCAGCGTTGGGACAGGGGGCTTGACAGATACGCAGTATTTT.

The chain links TRBV10-3 to TRBJ2-7; TRBD2 might be the D (6 bases). The CDR3 totals 12 residues. The V end was cut by 6 bases, the J end by 5 bases, with 11 bases between. Per the germline V gene, CDR1 is ENHRY and CDR2 is SYGVKD. CDR3 nucleotides: TGTGCCATCAGCGGAGCGGGCCACGAGCAGTACTTC. Translation gives CAISGAGHEQYF.

The chain joins TRBV2 to TRBJ2-7; the match to TRBD1 covers 9 bases. CDR1 SNHLY and CDR2 FYNNEI come from the germline V gene. CDR3 length: 15 residues. V lost 2 bases, J lost 6 bases, and 8 bases stayed unmatched. For the CDR3, the DNA is TGTGCCAGCAGTGAATGGGGACAGGGTCTGGGCGAGCAGTACTTC. Protein: CASSEWGQGLGEQYF. Full variable domain (rest looked up from reference TRBV2 and TRBJ2-7): EPEVTQTPSHQVTQMGQEVILRCVPISNHLYFYWYRQILGQKVEFLVSFYNNEISEKSEIFDDQFSVERPDGSNFTLKIRSTKLEDSAMYFCASSEWGQGLGEQYFGPGTRLTVT.

CDR3 sequence (DNA): TGTGCCAGCAGTCCACGACAGGGTTATCAGCCCCAGCATTTT. Protein: CASSPRQGYQPQHF. This chain links TRBV6-5 with TRBJ1-5; 7 positions match TRBD1. The J segment lost 5 bases and the V segment lost 5 bases, leaving 6 bases of the junction unmatched. The CDR3 consists of 14 residues. The germline V gene has CDR1 MNHEY and CDR2 SVGAGI.

This chain connects TRBV7-9 to TRBJ1-1, with D maybe TRBD1 (5 bases). CDR1 SEHNR and CDR2 FQNEAQ come from the germline V gene (reference sequence). V gave up 5 bases and J gave up 0 bases, with 13 bases separating them. The CDR3 spans 15 residues. The CDR3 nucleotides are TGTGCCAGCAGCCCCCGGACAAACATGAACACTGAAGCTTTCTTT. Translation gives CASSPRTNMNTEAFF.

The chain links TRBV5-1 to TRBJ1-4; D might be TRBD1 (5 bases). CDR3 size: 15 residues. V lost 0 bases and J 4 bases, leaving 10 bases between the germline ends. Germline CDR1 reads SGHRS; CDR2 reads YFSETQ. CDR3 sequence: CASSLAGRGNEKLFF. The CDR3 coding sequence is TGCGCCAGCAGCTTGGCCGGGAGGGGTAATGAAAAACTGTTTTTT.

The J gene is TRBJ2-4, the V gene TRBV6-5; the D gene is possibly TRBD1 (6 bases). This CDR3 has 12 amino acids. The germline V and J ends were trimmed by 5 bases and 8 bases, with 10 bases remaining between them. From germline, CDR1 is MNHEY and CDR2 SVGAGI. CDR3 DNA sequence: TGTGCCAGCAGTGGAGAGGGGGACATTCAGTACTTC. Translating it yields CASSGEGDIQYF.

The rearrangement joins TRBV6-5 to TRBJ1-1; D gene uncertain. The V end was cut by 4 bases, the J end by 1 base, with 4 bases between. The CDR3 length is 12 residues. Germline CDR1 MNHEY, CDR2 SVGAGI. Here the CDR3 reads CASSSPNTEAFF. Written as DNA, the CDR3 is TGTGCCAGCAGTTCTCCGAACACTGAAGCTTTCTTT.

The chain is built from TRBV28 and TRBJ1-6, with 7 bases fitting TRBD1. V lost 3 bases and J lost 7; bases outside the gene matches: 3. This CDR3 region has 14 residues. Germline values: CDR1 MDHEN, CDR2 SYDVKM. The CDR3 DNA reads as TGTGCCAGCAGTTTGCCAGGGGGGAATTCACCCCTCCACTTT. Translation: CASSLPGGNSPLHF.

The chain has TRBV27 and TRBJ1-3; 11 bases align to TRBD1. The CDR3 is made up of 16 amino acids. V was pared by 5 bases and J by 1 base, with 4 bases of the junction left unmatched. Germline lookup yields CDR1 MNHEY and CDR2 SMNVEV (reference sequence). The CDR3 region has the DNA TGTGCCAGCAGTCGGACAGGGGGCGAATCTGGAAACACCATATATTTT. It encodes CASSRTGGESGNTIYF.

This rearrangement joins TRBV7-9 to TRBJ2-2; 10 positions agree with TRBD2. The CDR3 loop spans 18 amino acids. J was trimmed by 6 bases and V by 1 base; bases with no gene match: 11. Germline CDR1 is SEHNR and CDR2 is FQNEAQ (reference sequence). The CDR3 bases are TGTGCCAGCAGCTTAGGAGGGAAAGCGGGAGGGCCGTCCGGGGAGCTGTTTTTT. Translation gives CASSLGGKAGGPSGELFF.

The CDR3 sequence: CASRDSGGLNEQFF. Here the CDR3 DNA reads TGTGCCAGCCGCGATAGCGGGGGCCTCAATGAGCAGTTCTTC. The gene calls are TRBV2 and TRBJ2-1; 9 nucleotides align to TRBD2. This CDR3 contains 14 residues. Germline CDR1 SNHLY, CDR2 FYNNEI. V lost 8 bases and J lost 6; bases outside the gene matches: 8.

The chain is built from TRBV7-9 and TRBJ1-6, with unresolved D. The CDR3 has 15 amino acids. The germline CDR1 and CDR2 sequences are SEHNR and FQNEAQ (reference sequence). V lost 7 bases and J 3 bases, leaving 13 bases between the germline ends. CDR3 DNA sequence: TGTGCCAGCACCGGTTCGGAGAGCTATAATTCACCCCTCCACTTT. Translation gives CASTGSESYNSPLHF.

V is TRBV5-1 and J is TRBJ2-1, with 7 positions matching TRBD2. Germline V gene sequence: CDR1 SGHRS, CDR2 YFSETQ. The CDR3 length is 16 residues. V was clipped by 4 bases and J by 3 bases; unmatched bases: 10. The DNA for the CDR3 is TGCGCCAGCAGCCCCGGCTCGGCGGGAGACTACAATGAGCAGTTCTTC. It codes for CASSPGSAGDYNEQFF.

The rearrangement links TRBV19 to TRBJ1-2; 9 bases fit TRBD1. CDR1 is LNHDA and CDR2 is SQIVND in the germline V gene (reference sequence). The V gene end was trimmed by 3 bases and the J gene end by 5 bases; junction bases not matched to a gene: 7. The CDR3 covers 15 residues. For the CDR3, the DNA is TGTGCCAGTAGTATGGGGACAGGGACTCAATATGGCTACACCTTC. Amino acid sequence: CASSMGTGTQYGYTF. Supplemented by reference TRBV19 and TRBJ1-2, the full variable domain reads DGGITQSPKYLFRKEGQNVTLSCEQNLNHDAMYWYRQDPGQGLRLIYYSQIVNDFQKGDIAEGYSVSREKKESFPLTVTSAQKNPTAFYLCASSMGTGTQYGYTFGSGTRLTVV.

The V gene is TRBV11-2, the J gene TRBJ1-4; 7 positions agree with TRBD1. Unmatched junction bases numbered 2, after V lost 0 bases and J lost 4 bases. This CDR3 region has 15 residues. The germline gives CDR1 SGHAT, CDR2 FQNNGV. CDR3 coding DNA: TGTGCCAGCAGCTTAGAGGGACAGAGTAATGAAAAACTGTTTTTT. Protein product: CASSLEGQSNEKLFF.

V usage is TRBV30 and J usage is TRBJ1-1, with TRBD1 matching 7 bases. Unmatched junction bases numbered 1, after V lost 2 bases and J lost 4 bases. Germline V gene data show CDR1 as GTSNPN and CDR2 as SVGIG (reference sequence). This CDR3 contains 12 residues. Written as DNA, the CDR3 is TGTGCCTGGAGTCCAGGGGGCACTGAAGCTTTCTTT. Translating gives CAWSPGGTEAFF.